The present T cell receptor beta chain was sequenced within a study of Ad26.COV2.S vaccination and SARS-CoV-2 variants. At the level of the study: Participants got Ad26.COV2.S intramuscularly, once or twice 56 days apart.

The table came from immunoSEQ multiplex PCR; TCRdb's copy has only in-frame clones and leaves some out. The sample lists some 520,000 clones, around 88% seen once, with around 13% in the top ten. Treatment here: approximately 18 received Ad26.COV2.S at low or high dose, single or two shots; about 5 received placebo; per-sample allocation not given. On day 63 after the first injection, vaccine and placebo recipients gave samples. The sequences come from peripheral blood, collected in a trial of Ad26.COV2.S vaccine versus placebo. The TCR was taken from a person aged 18-60 years who received the Ad26.COV2.S COVID-19 vaccine or a placebo.

The CDR3 here is CASSLVLPPDTQYF. CDR3 in DNA: TGTGCCAGCAGCCTGGTGCTCCCCCCAGATACGCAGTATTTT. The V gene is TRBV7-9, the J gene TRBJ2-3; D not certain. This CDR3 has 14 amino acids. Germline V gene data show CDR1 as SEHNR and CDR2 as FQNEAQ (reference sequence). V lost 5 bases and J lost 4, with 13 bases in between.